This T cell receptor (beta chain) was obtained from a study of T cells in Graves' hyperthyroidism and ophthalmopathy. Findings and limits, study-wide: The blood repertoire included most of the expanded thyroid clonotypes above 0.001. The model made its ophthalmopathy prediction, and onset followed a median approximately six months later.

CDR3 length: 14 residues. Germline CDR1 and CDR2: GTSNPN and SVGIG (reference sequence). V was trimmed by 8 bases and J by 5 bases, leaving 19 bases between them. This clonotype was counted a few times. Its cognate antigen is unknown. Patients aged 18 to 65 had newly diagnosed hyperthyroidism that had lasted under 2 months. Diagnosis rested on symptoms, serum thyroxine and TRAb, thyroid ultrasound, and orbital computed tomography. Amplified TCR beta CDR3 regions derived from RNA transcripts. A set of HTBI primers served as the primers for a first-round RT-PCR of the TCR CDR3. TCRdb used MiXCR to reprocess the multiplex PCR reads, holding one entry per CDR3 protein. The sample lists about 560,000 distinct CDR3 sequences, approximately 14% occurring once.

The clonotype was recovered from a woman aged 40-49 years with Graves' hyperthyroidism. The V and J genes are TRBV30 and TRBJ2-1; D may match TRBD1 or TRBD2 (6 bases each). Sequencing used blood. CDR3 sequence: CAGDRGGSNNEQFF. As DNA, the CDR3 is TGTGCCGGGGACCGAGGGGGGTCTAACAATGAGCAGTTCTTC. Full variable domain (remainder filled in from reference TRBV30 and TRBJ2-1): SQTIHQWPATLVQPVGSPLSLECTVEGTSNPNLYWYRQAAGRGLQLLFYSVGIGQISSEVPQNLSASRPQDRQFILSSKKLLLSDSGFYLCAGDRGGSNNEQFFGPGTRLTVL.